This is a list of T cell receptor beta chains from one sample in a study of blood T cell repertoires in COVID-19. Clones were read by immunoSEQ multiplex PCR, and TCRdb kept only the in-frame ones, dropping some. The repertoire holds fewer than 50,000 clones, with 65% to 90% as singletons. Source material: peripheral blood. Source of these receptors: a human donor in a cohort sampled during active COVID-19. Both conserved end residues are trimmed from each CDR3.

v_call	j_call	cdr3_aa
TRBV9	TRBJ1-2	ASSVGSGTAYGYT
TRBV19	TRBJ1-1	ASSMQGMNTEAF
TRBV1	TRBJ2-1	TSSQEVSGRPRYSSYNEQF
TRBV4-3	TRBJ2-2	ASSPRSSGNTGELF
TRBV27	TRBJ2-1	ASGLNRDEQF
TRBV5-4	TRBJ2-2	ASSFSGSVTGELF
TRBV27	TRBJ2-1	ASSPGLAGVTEQF
TRBV28	TRBJ2-3	ASSLNAGGGTQY
TRBV11-3	TRBJ1-1	ASSLEEFQGNTEAF
TRBV19	TRBJ2-5	ASSPGQGAQETQY
TRBV11-3	TRBJ1-1	ASSLDLPQAF
TRBV24-1	TRBJ2-1	ATSGLSASSYNEQF
TRBV5-4	TRBJ1-6	ASSPTGGLYSPLH
TRBV7-2	TRBJ2-1	ASRSQRGAYNEQF
TRBV11-2	TRBJ1-2	ASSPGGNYGYT
TRBV3-1/TRBV3-2	TRBJ2-2	ASSETNTGELF
TRBV7-6	TRBJ2-5	ASSPPGRGETQY
TRBV6-2/TRBV6-3	TRBJ2-7	ASSGSSYEQY
TRBV5-1	TRBJ2-7	ASSPGLAGVEQY
TRBV9	TRBJ2-3	ASSVAFSDTQY
TRBV6-2/TRBV6-3	TRBJ2-7	ASSRGTEAYEQY
TRBV18	TRBJ2-2	ASSPFSGSGTGELF
TRBV5-1	TRBJ1-1	ASSLTVPKPGNTEAF
TRBV7-2	TRBJ2-1	ASSFDRDLYNEQF
TRBV9	TRBJ2-7	ASSVGLAGAYEQY
TRBV5-1	TRBJ1-1	ASSLFAGTGMNTEAF
TRBV7-2	TRBJ2-7	ASSSRDEQY
TRBV15	TRBJ2-7	ATSRPSDRYEQY
TRBV27	TRBJ2-5	ASSLWGSRGQETQY
TRBV7-2	TRBJ2-3	ASSSSPGTPRTDTQY
TRBV10-3	TRBJ2-1	AISEQLYNEQF
TRBV6-5	TRBJ1-2	ASSQGGDYGYT
TRBV5-1	TRBJ2-3	ASRAGAGTPDTQY
TRBV7-2	TRBJ2-3	ASSLAYRALTDTQY
TRBV5-4	TRBJ2-5	ASSLAGFETQY
TRBV7-2	TRBJ2-7	ASSLGDRVRYEQY
TRBV24-1	TRBJ1-2	ATSRGPYGYT
TRBV29-1	TRBJ1-4	SATGGDNEKLF
TRBV3-1/TRBV3-2	TRBJ2-7	ASSQTSSGLKGEQY
TRBV5-1	TRBJ2-5	ASSLGRSRGETQY
TRBV7-8	TRBJ1-2	ASSSDPRDWRRTNYGYT
TRBV5-5	TRBJ2-1	ASSPASFSNEQF
TRBV2	TRBJ1-3	ASGGGSSGNTIY
TRBV18	TRBJ1-3	ASSPTGTGAGNTIY
TRBV4-3	TRBJ2-3	ASSQGSSGTFTDTQY
TRBV19	TRBJ2-2	ASSIVGSGELF
TRBV6-2/TRBV6-3	TRBJ2-7	ASSYGGQGAYEQY
TRBV6-1	TRBJ2-7	ASSEAGRGYEQY
TRBV7-2	TRBJ2-4	ASSVPGQGANIQY
TRBV15	TRBJ2-1	ATSRAREGSYNEQF
TRBV11-3	TRBJ2-2	ASRLAGGTGELF